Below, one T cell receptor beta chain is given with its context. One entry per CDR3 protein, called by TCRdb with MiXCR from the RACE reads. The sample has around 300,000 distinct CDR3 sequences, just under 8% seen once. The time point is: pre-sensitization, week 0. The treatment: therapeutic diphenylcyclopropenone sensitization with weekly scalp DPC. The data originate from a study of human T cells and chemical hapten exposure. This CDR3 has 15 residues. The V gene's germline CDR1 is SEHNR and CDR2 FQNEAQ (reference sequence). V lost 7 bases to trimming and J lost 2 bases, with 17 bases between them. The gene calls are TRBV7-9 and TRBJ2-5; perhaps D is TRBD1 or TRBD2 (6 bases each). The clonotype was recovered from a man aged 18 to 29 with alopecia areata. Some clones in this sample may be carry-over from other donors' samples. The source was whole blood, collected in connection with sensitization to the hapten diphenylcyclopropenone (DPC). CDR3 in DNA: TGTGCCAGCAACGACGACCCGGGGGCGCAAGAGACCCAGTACTTC. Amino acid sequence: CASNDDPGAQETQYF.